One and the same sample provided the 23 T cell receptor beta chains below, sequenced in a study of T-cell reconstitution after alpha-beta-depleted transplantation in children. A TCRbeta library incorporating unique molecular identifiers was prepared. In TCRdb, the PCR reads were re-called with MiXCR into one record per CDR3 protein. Of 700,000 to 850,000 distinct CDR3 sequences listed, under 20% are singletons. The sequenced sample was PBMCs, mostly from graft donor cells, obtained 360 days after TCRalphabeta/CD19-depleted stem cell transplant. The receptors shown here come from a male patient between 5 and 17 years old who had a stem cell transplant for acute lymphoblastic leukemia, so the T cells may come from the graft donor.

This clonotype occurred a few times. This sequence joins TRBV7-8 and TRBJ2-5; possible D gene TRBD1, 5 bases. The CDR3 length is 13 residues. Between the trimmed V and J ends, which lost 5 bases and 5 bases, there was a span of 12 bases. The germline CDR1 and CDR2 sequences are SGHVS and FQNEAQ. The CDR3 sequence: CASSPHPGETQYF. CDR3 nucleotides: TGTGCCAGCAGCCCCCACCCAGGGGAGACCCAGTACTTC.

This rearrangement joins TRBV19 to TRBJ1-1, with no clear D. V dropped 5 bases and J dropped 5 bases, with 12 bases sitting between them. The CDR3 length is 13 residues. Germline V lookup: CDR1 LNHDA, CDR2 SQIVND (reference sequence). The DNA for the CDR3 is TGTGCCAGTAGTGCTACGGGAAAGACTGAAGCTTTCTTT. It encodes CASSATGKTEAFF.

The chain employs TRBV2 and TRBJ2-1; a possible D gene is TRBD2 (6 bases). This CDR3 spans 15 amino acids. Germline CDR1 and CDR2: SNHLY and FYNNEI. The ends were cut back, 7 bases at V and 6 bases at J, with 19 bases in the middle. DNA of the CDR3: TGTGCCAGCATCCTCGAGGAGCGGGCGCCCAATGAGCAGTTCTTC. It specifies CASILEERAPNEQFF.

This clonotype was seen a handful of times. The chain carries TRBV3-1 and TRBJ2-5, with a tentative D call TRBD2 (5 bases). Germline V CDR1 and CDR2: LGHDT, YNNKEL (reference sequence). The ends were cut back, 1 base at V and 5 bases at J, with 8 bases in the middle. The CDR3 runs 13 residues. In DNA, the CDR3 is TGTGCCAGCAGCCAAGGTTGGAGGGAGACCCAGTACTTC. It is translated as CASSQGWRETQYF.

This clonotype was found a few times. The CDR3 DNA follows: TGCAGTGCGCCCGGACTAGCGGGAGGGAAAGCGTCCTACAATGAGCAGTTCTTC. Its protein is CSAPGLAGGKASYNEQFF. This chain connects TRBV20-1 to TRBJ2-1, with 15 bases that match TRBD2. Germline V gene lookup returns CDR1 DFQATT and CDR2 SNEGSKA (reference sequence). V dropped 6 bases and J dropped 1; count of bases not matched to a gene: 10. The length of the CDR3 is 18 residues.

This chain joins TRBV20-1 and TRBJ2-7, with 8 bases lining up with TRBD1. The CDR3 sequence is 14 residues long. The trim removed 5 bases at V and 7 bases at J, leaving 13 bases unmatched. CDR1 and CDR2 from the germline V gene are DFQATT and SNEGSKA (reference sequence). The CDR3 here is CSARIGQGIGEQYF. The CDR3 DNA follows: TGCAGTGCTCGAATTGGACAGGGTATCGGAGAGCAGTACTTC.

The chain carries TRBV18 and TRBJ2-7; 10 bases line up with TRBD1. CDR3 length: 15 amino acids. Trimming cost V 4 bases and J 5 bases; bases outside gene matches: 8. The germline V gene has CDR1 KGHSH and CDR2 LQKENI. CDR3 sequence reads: CASSHSPGQGNEQYF. The CDR3 DNA is TGTGCCAGCTCACACAGTCCGGGACAGGGGAACGAGCAGTACTTC.

This clonotype was observed a few times. The J gene is TRBJ2-5, the V gene TRBV5-1, with 10 bases fitting TRBD2. Germline V gene data show CDR1 as SGHRS and CDR2 as YFSETQ. CDR3 length equals 13 residues. Trimming cost V 7 bases and J 2 bases; bases outside gene matches: 2. The CDR3 region has the DNA TGCGCCAGCTCGACTAGCGGGCAAGAGACCCAGTACTTC. This translates into CASSTSGQETQYF.

J is TRBJ2-1 and V is TRBV7-8; TRBD2 matches at 12 bases. The CDR3 spans 16 residues. Per the germline V gene, CDR1 is SGHVS and CDR2 is FQNEAQ. J gave up 1 base and V 7 bases, and 5 bases lay outside the gene matches. The CDR3 region is CASTLAGGGSYNEQFF. CDR3 DNA: TGTGCCAGCACACTAGCGGGAGGAGGGTCCTACAATGAGCAGTTCTTC.

The chain joins TRBV5-1 to TRBJ1-2, with a possible D match to TRBD1 (6 bases). V lost 0 bases to trimming and J lost 1 base, with 10 bases between them. This CDR3 region has 15 residues. Germline V gives CDR1 SGHRS, CDR2 YFSETQ. This CDR3 is CASSLAQGGNYGYTF. The CDR3 DNA follows: TGCGCCAGCAGCTTGGCCCAAGGGGGTAACTATGGCTACACCTTC. The complete variable domain, with remaining parts taken from reference TRBV5-1 and TRBJ1-2, reads KAGVTQTPRYLIKTRGQQVTLSCSPISGHRSVSWYQQTPGQGLQFLFEYFSETQRNKGNFPGRFSGRQFSNSRSEMNVSTLELGDSALYLCASSLAQGGNYGYTFGSGTRLTVV.

This clonotype was seen more than once but under ten times. The chain has TRBV11-1 and TRBJ2-2; TRBD2 aligns across 7 bases. J lost 3 bases, V lost 1 base, and 8 bases had no gene match. CDR1 and CDR2 (germline): SGHAT, FQDESV (reference sequence). The CDR3 loop spans 17 amino acids. The DNA for the CDR3 is TGTGCCAGCAGCTTAGTAAGCGGGATAGGCGACACCGGGGAGCTGTTTTTT. Translation gives CASSLVSGIGDTGELFF. The complete variable domain, with remaining parts taken from reference TRBV11-1 and TRBJ2-2, reads EAEVAQSPRYKITEKSQAVAFWCDPISGHATLYWYRQILGQGPELLVQFQDESVVDDSQLPKDRFSAERLKGVDSTLKIQPAELGDSAMYLCASSLVSGIGDTGELFFGEGSRLTVL.

The rearrangement uses TRBV11-2 and TRBJ2-1; 10 bases are a match to TRBD2. The ends lost 6 bases at V and 6 bases at J; junction bases unmatched: 8. The CDR3 totals 15 residues. CDR1 is SGHAT, CDR2 FQNNGV, per germline. The CDR3 DNA sequence: TGTGCCAGCAGAAACCTAGCGGGGGCCGTCAATGAGCAGTTCTTC. It translates to CASRNLAGAVNEQFF.

The genes are TRBV20-1 and TRBJ2-7; TRBD1 matches at 7 bases. Germline CDR1 and CDR2: DFQATT and SNEGSKA (reference sequence). V gave up 6 bases and J gave up 6 bases; unmatched junction bases: 5. The CDR3 consists of 11 residues. The CDR3 region has the DNA TGCAGTGCCGAACAGGGGACCGAGCAGTACTTC. This translates into CSAEQGTEQYF.

The V gene is TRBV29-1, the J gene TRBJ2-2, with D unclear. Trimming took off 7 bases at V and 3 bases at J, with 12 bases between the two ends. Germline V lookup: CDR1 SQVTM, CDR2 ANQGSEA. The CDR3 totals 13 residues. The CDR3 nucleotides are TGCAGCGGCCTGGGCGCGGACACCGGGGAGCTGTTTTTT. Residues: CSGLGADTGELFF.

Regarding this clonotype: This clone may be a read error of a much larger clone one base away. The chain joins TRBV7-8 to TRBJ2-2; TRBD1 agrees at 9 bases. Germline assignment: CDR1 SGHVS and CDR2 FQNEAQ. This CDR3 is built from 15 residues. V shed 6 bases, J shed 1 base, and the junction held 3 bases outside the gene matches. CDR3 sequence: CASRRTGVNTGELFF. The CDR3 bases are TGTGCCAGCAGACGGACAGGGGTGAACACCGGGGAGCTGTTTTTT.

This clonotype was counted at least ten times. V and J are TRBV9 and TRBJ2-5; the D is unclear. The ends were cut back, 0 bases at V and 5 bases at J, with 17 bases in the middle. Germline values: CDR1 SGDLS, CDR2 YYNGEE. This CDR3 comprises 16 residues. CDR3 in amino acids: CASSVGITVPVETQYF. CDR3 DNA sequence: TGTGCCAGCAGCGTAGGTATAACGGTCCCCGTCGAGACCCAGTACTTC.

At least ten counts were recorded for this clonotype. The J gene is TRBJ2-7, the V gene TRBV12-3 or TRBV12-4; D not resolved. The CDR3 length is 14 residues. V lost 6 bases and J lost 5, with 17 bases in between. The CDR3 coding sequence is TGTGCCAGCAGCCTTACAAGCAATTGGCACGAGCAGTACTTC. Protein product: CASSLTSNWHEQYF.

Worth noting for this clonotype: Relative to the germline gene, one junction end is altered; a read error may explain this. The V and J genes are TRBV27 and TRBJ2-3, with TRBD2 as a possible D gene (5 bases). CDR3 size: 14 residues. CDR1 is MNHEY and CDR2 is SMNVEV in the germline V gene (reference sequence). The CDR3 reads CASSFSLAAGELDF. The CDR3 DNA reads TGTGCCAGCAGTTTCTCGCTAGCCGCGGGTGAGTTGGATTTT.

This chain connects TRBV7-9 to TRBJ2-7; D might be TRBD1 (5 bases). Trimming took off 10 bases at V and 3 bases at J, with 13 bases between the two ends. The CDR3 length is 12 residues. Germline V gene lookup returns CDR1 SEHNR and CDR2 FQNEAQ (reference sequence). CDR3 DNA: TGTGCCATACAGGATTCCGGCTACGAGCAGTACTTC. Its translation: CAIQDSGYEQYF. The variable domain in full, completed from reference TRBV7-9 and TRBJ2-7, reads DTGVSQNPRHKITKRGQNVTFRCDPISEHNRLYWYRQTLGQGPEFLTYFQNEAQLEKSRLLSDRFSAERPKGSFSTLEIQRTEQGDSAMYLCAIQDSGYEQYFGPGTRLTVT.

The chain employs TRBV9 and TRBJ2-2; D perhaps matches TRBD2 (5 bases). CDR3 size: 17 residues. The germline V gene encodes CDR1 SGDLS and CDR2 YYNGEE. Trimming removed 0 bases at V and 3 bases at J, with 15 bases between. In nucleotides, the CDR3 is TGTGCCAGCAGCGTAGGACCGCGCGGGCCATACACCGGGGAGCTGTTTTTT. It is translated as CASSVGPRGPYTGELFF.

This clonotype was seen a few times. The chain links TRBV28 to TRBJ2-7, with 10 bases matching TRBD1. CDR1 and CDR2 from the germline V gene are MDHEN and SYDVKM. CDR3 length equals 17 residues. Trimming removed 5 bases from V and 3 bases from J; junction bases left unmatched: 13. The chain's CDR3 is CASSVLATGQGNYEQYF. In DNA form, the CDR3 reads TGTGCCAGCAGTGTGCTTGCAACGGGACAGGGGAACTACGAGCAGTACTTC.

This clonotype has just a few counts. V and J are TRBV27 and TRBJ2-5, with 12 bases aligning to TRBD2. Germline CDR1 is MNHEY and CDR2 is SMNVEV (reference sequence). V shed 5 bases, J shed 1 base, and the junction held 5 bases outside the gene matches. The CDR3 has 16 residues. This chain's CDR3 is CASSLAGGPRQETQYF. CDR3 bases: TGTGCCAGCAGTCTAGCGGGAGGGCCGCGCCAAGAGACCCAGTACTTC.

This clonotype was detected only a few times. CDR3 DNA sequence: TGTGCCACCAGTGACCGGACAGACTGGAGCACAGATACGCAGTATTTT. Its protein is CATSDRTDWSTDTQYF. V is TRBV24-1 and J is TRBJ2-3; the D gene is possibly TRBD1 (6 bases). The germline V and J ends were trimmed by 4 bases and 0 bases, with 13 bases remaining between them. Germline loops: CDR1 KGHDR, CDR2 SFDVKD. The CDR3 length is 16 residues.